The text below deals with one T cell receptor (beta chain). Produced via immunoSEQ multiplex PCR; TCRdb's table is partial and in-frame only. The sample lists fewer than 80,000 clones; 84% were seen once. The CDR3 length is 13 residues. J gave up 4 bases and V 3 bases, and 2 bases lay outside the gene matches. In germline, CDR1 is SGHKS, CDR2 YYEKEE (reference sequence). This sample is part of a study of blood T cell repertoires in COVID-19. Study-wide background: T cells, B-cell-depleted T cells, or PBMCs provided the cDNA or gDNA that served as material.

Seattle's enrolled individuals joined amid active infection and were then monitored longitudinally. The sample taken for sequencing was peripheral blood. The source is a man aged 45 to 65 with COVID-19, enrolled during active disease. The V gene is TRBV5-5, the J gene TRBJ1-1, with 8 bases matching TRBD1. The CDR3 region has the DNA TGTGCCAGCAGCTGGACAGGGCGCACTGAAGCTTTCTTT. Translation gives CASSWTGRTEAFF.